This T cell receptor beta chain was profiled in a study of T cells after yellow fever vaccination. V shed 4 bases and J shed 8 bases, with 12 bases lying between them. Germline V gene sequence: CDR1 SEHNR, CDR2 FQNEAQ (reference sequence). This CDR3 has 13 residues. In TCRdb, the 5' RACE reads were re-called with MiXCR into one record per CDR3 protein. The sample contains about 320,000 distinct CDR3 sequences, about 11% of which appear only once. This clonotype appeared a few times. The chain joins TRBV7-9 to TRBJ1-3, with D possibly matching TRBD1 (5 bases). The sequence was obtained from a young man who received the YFV17D yellow fever vaccine. The sequenced sample was CD4+ T cells sorted from PBMCs, obtained 45 days after the yellow fever booster vaccination. CDR3 DNA: TGTGCCAGCAGCTGGGGGTCGGGGGACACCATATATTTT. It encodes CASSWGSGDTIYF.